This entry features one T cell receptor beta chain sequence. Its target is not known. At one end the junction does not follow the germline gene, possibly because of a read error. PCR was performed using 60 Vbeta and 13 Jbeta primers. The repertoire was sequenced with immunoSEQ multiplex PCR; TCRdb's copy has only in-frame clones and lacks some. The sample lists 150,000 to 200,000 clones; 70% to 85% were seen once. The CDR3 is 13 amino acids. Germline loops: CDR1 SSHAT, CDR2 FNYEAQ (reference sequence). These data originate in a study of cytomegalovirus exposure and HLA in healthy donors. Across the whole study: Early release data held about 92 million unique TCRs from HLA-typed donors. General observations from the study: The study had only CMV serostatus as immune exposure information. Cytomegalovirus-associated status was assigned to approximately 160 TCR beta chains.

Healthy bone marrow donors formed the donor group. Material for sequencing was PBMCs. The clonotype originates from a man aged 35-49 years in good health and CMV-seronegative. The chain uses TRBV7-7 and TRBJ2-7, with TRBD1 identical over 7 bases. The CDR3: CASSRDSGYEQYF. CDR3 sequence (DNA): TGTGCTAGCAGCCGGGACAGCGGATACGAGCAGTACTTC.